The entry below describes one T cell receptor beta chain. The sample comes from a study of blood T cells in healthy people across ages. The CDR3 is 13 amino acids. V was shortened by 3 bases and J by 0 bases, with 9 bases between the two germline ends. The V gene's germline CDR1 is DFQATT and CDR2 SNEGSKA (reference sequence). The authors ran a second PCR of 7 to 11 cycles using a sample-barcoded 5' primer and a J-beta primer mix. In TCRdb, the 5' RACE reads were re-called with MiXCR into one record per CDR3 protein. The repertoire includes just under 900,000 distinct CDR3 sequences, around 26% of them detected once, and around 15% sits in the top ten.

The rearrangement links TRBV20-1 to TRBJ2-7; D is unresolved. The sequence came from a woman of 80 years or more in good health. Material for sequencing was blood. CDR3 nucleotide sequence: TGCAGTGCTAGCCACCCAAGCTCCTACGAGCAGTACTTC. Its translation is CSASHPSSYEQYF.